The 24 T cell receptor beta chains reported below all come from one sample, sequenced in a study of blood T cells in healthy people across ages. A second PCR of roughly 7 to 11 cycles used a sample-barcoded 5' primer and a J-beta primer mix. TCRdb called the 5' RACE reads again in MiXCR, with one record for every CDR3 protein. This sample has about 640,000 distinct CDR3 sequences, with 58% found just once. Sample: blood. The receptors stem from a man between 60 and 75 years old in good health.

CDR3 sequence: CASSLGDRVSAHYGYTF. The DNA for the CDR3 is TGCGCCAGCAGCTTGGGGGACAGGGTATCGGCCCACTATGGCTACACCTTC. The chain uses TRBV5-1 and TRBJ1-2; 9 positions agree with TRBD1. The CDR3 is 17 residues long. Germline CDR1 SGHRS, CDR2 YFSETQ. V shed 0 bases, J shed 3 bases, and the junction held 9 bases outside the gene matches.

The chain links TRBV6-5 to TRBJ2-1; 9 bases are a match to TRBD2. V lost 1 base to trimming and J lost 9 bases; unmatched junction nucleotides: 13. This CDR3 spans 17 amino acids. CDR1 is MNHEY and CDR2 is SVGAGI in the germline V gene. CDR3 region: CASSYFLAGIVGTEQFF. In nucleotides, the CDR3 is TGTGCCAGCAGTTACTTTCTAGCGGGGATAGTGGGCACTGAGCAGTTCTTC.

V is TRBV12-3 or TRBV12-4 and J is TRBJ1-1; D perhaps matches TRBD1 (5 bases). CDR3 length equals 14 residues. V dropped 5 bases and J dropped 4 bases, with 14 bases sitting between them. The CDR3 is CASSRVRGVTEAFF. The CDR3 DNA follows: TGTGCCAGCAGTCGTGTGAGGGGAGTCACTGAAGCTTTCTTT.

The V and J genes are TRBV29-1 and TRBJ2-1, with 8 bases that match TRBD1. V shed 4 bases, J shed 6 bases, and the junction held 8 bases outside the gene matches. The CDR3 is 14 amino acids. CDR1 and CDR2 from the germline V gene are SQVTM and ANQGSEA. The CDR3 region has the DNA TGCAGCGTTGTAGGTCGGGGACAGGTCAATGAGCAGTTCTTC. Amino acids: CSVVGRGQVNEQFF.

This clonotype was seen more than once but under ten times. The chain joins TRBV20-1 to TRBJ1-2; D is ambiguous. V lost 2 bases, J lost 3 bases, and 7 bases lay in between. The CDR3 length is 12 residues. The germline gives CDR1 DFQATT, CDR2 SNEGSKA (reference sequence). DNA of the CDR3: TGCAGTGCTAGACCTCGGGACTATGGCTACACCTTC. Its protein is CSARPRDYGYTF.

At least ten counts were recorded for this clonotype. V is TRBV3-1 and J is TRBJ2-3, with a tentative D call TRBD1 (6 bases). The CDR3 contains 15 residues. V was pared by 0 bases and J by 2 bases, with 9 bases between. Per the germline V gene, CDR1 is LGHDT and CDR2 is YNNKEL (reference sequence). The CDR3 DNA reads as TGTGCCAGCAGCCAAGAGCACAGGGTCACAGATACGCAGTATTTT. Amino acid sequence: CASSQEHRVTDTQYF.

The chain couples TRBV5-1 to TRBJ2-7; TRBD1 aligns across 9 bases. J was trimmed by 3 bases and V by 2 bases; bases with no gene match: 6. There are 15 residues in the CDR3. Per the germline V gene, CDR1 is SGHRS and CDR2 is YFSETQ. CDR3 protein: CASSFAPGQGYEQYF. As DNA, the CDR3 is TGCGCCAGCAGCTTCGCCCCGGGACAGGGCTACGAGCAGTACTTC.

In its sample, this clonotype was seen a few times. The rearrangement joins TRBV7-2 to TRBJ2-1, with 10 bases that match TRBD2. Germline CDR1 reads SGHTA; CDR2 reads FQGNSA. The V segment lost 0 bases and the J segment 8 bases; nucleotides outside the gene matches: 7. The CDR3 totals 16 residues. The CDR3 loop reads CASSLAASGGFDEQFF. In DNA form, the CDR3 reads TGTGCCAGCAGCTTAGCGGCTAGCGGGGGTTTCGATGAGCAGTTCTTC.

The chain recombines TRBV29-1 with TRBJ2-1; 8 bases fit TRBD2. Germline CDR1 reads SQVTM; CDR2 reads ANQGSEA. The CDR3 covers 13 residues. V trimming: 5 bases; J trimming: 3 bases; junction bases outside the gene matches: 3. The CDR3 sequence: CSVSRGGYNEQFF. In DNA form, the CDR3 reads TGCAGCGTTTCTCGGGGGGGCTACAATGAGCAGTTCTTC.

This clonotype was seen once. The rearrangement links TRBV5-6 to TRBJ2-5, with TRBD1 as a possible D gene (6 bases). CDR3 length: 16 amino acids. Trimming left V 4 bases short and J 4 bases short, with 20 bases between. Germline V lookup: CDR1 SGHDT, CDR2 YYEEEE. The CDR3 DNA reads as TGTGCCAGCAGCATCACCGGGACATTTCGAGGAGAGACCCAGTACTTC. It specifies CASSITGTFRGETQYF.

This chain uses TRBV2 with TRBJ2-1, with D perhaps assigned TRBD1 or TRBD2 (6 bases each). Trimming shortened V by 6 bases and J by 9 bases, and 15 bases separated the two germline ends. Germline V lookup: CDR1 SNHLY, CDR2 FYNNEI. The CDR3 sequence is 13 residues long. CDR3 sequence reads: CASSRGGGIEQFF. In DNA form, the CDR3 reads TGTGCCAGCAGCCGTGGGGGCGGGATTGAGCAGTTCTTC.

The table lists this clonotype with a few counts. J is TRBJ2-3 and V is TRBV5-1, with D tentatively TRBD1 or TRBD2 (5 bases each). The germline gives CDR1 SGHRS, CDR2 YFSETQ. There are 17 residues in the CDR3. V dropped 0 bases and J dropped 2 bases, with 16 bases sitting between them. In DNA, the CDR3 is TGCGCCAGCAGCTTGGAATCCGCCCGGGGACCCACAGATACGCAGTATTTT. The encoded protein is CASSLESARGPTDTQYF.

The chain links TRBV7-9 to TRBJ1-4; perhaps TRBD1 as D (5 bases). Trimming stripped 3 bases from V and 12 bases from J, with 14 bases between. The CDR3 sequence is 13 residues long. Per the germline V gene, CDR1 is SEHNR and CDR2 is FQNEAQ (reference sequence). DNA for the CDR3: TGTGCCAGCAGCTTGTTCGGGCAGGGCGAACTGTTTTTT. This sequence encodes CASSLFGQGELFF.

DNA for the CDR3: TGTGCCAGCAGTACCCAGGGAGGGGCGGTTGAAGCTTTCTTT. This sequence encodes CASSTQGGAVEAFF. V is TRBV12-3 or TRBV12-4 and J is TRBJ1-1, with D tentatively TRBD1 (5 bases). V was pared by 5 bases and J by 7 bases, with 17 bases between. The CDR3 has 14 amino acids.

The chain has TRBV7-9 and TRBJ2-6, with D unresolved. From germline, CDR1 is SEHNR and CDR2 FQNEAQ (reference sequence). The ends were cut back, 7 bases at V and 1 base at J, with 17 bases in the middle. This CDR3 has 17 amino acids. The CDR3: CASTYLATTSGANVLTF. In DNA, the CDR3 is TGTGCCAGCACCTACCTTGCCACGACTTCTGGGGCCAACGTCCTGACTTTC. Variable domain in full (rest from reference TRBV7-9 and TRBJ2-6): DTGVSQNPRHKITKRGQNVTFRCDPISEHNRLYWYRQTLGQGPEFLTYFQNEAQLEKSRLLSDRFSAERPKGSFSTLEIQRTEQGDSAMYLCASTYLATTSGANVLTFGAGSRLTVL.

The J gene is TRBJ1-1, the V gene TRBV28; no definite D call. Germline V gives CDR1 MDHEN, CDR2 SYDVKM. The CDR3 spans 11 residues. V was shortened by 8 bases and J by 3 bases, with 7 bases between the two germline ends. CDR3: CASLRDTEAFF. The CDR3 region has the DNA TGTGCCAGCCTTCGTGACACTGAAGCTTTCTTT.

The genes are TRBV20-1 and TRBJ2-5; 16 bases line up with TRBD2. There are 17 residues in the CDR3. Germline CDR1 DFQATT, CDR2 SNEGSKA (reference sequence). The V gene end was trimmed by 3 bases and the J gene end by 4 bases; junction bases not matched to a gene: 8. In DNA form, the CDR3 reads TGCAGTGCTAGCCCCGGGACTAGCGGGGGGGCACCAGAGACCCAGTACTTC. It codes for CSASPGTSGGAPETQYF.

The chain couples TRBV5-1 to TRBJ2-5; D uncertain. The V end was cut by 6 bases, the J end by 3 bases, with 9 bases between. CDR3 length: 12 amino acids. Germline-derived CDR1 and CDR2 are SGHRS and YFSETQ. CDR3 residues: CASTSPEETQYF. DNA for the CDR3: TGCGCCAGCACCTCCCCGGAAGAGACCCAGTACTTC.

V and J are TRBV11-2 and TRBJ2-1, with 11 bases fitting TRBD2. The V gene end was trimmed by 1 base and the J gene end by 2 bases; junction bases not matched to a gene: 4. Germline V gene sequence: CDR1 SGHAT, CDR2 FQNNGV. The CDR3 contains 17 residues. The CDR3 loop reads CASSLATSGGPYNEQFF. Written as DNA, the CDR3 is TGTGCCAGCAGCTTAGCCACTAGCGGGGGTCCCTACAATGAGCAGTTCTTC.

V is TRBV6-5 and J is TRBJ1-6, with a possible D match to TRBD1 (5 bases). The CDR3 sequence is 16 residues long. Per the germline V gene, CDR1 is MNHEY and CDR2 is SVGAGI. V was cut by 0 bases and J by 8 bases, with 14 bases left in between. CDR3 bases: TGTGCCAGCAGTTACTCAGGCCCGGGGGTGGATTCACCCCTCCACTTT. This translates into CASSYSGPGVDSPLHF.

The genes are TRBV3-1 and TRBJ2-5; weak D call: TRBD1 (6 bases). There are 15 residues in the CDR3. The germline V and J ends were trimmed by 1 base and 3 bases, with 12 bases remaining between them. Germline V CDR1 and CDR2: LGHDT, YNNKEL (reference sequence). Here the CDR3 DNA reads TGTGCCAGCAGCCAAGTTAGGGGACACAAAGAGACCCAGTACTTC. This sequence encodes CASSQVRGHKETQYF.

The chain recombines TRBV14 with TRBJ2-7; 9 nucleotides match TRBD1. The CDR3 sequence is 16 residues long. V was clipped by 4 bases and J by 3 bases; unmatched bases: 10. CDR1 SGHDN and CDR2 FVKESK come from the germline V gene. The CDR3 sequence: CASSPSTGTGFYEQYF. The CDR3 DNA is TGTGCCAGCAGCCCAAGTACCGGGACAGGGTTCTACGAGCAGTACTTC.

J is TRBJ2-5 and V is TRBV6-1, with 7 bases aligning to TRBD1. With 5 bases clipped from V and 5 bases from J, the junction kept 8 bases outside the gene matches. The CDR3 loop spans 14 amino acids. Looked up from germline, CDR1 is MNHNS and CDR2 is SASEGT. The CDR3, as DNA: TGTGCCAGCAGTAAAACAGGGGTAGGGGAGACCCAGTACTTC. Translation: CASSKTGVGETQYF.

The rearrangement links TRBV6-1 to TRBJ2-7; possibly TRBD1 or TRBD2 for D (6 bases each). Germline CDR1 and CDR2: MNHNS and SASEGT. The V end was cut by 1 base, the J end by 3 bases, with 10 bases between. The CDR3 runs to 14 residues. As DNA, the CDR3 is TGTGCCAGCAGTGAAGGCGGGACAATCTACGAGCAGTACTTC. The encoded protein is CASSEGGTIYEQYF.